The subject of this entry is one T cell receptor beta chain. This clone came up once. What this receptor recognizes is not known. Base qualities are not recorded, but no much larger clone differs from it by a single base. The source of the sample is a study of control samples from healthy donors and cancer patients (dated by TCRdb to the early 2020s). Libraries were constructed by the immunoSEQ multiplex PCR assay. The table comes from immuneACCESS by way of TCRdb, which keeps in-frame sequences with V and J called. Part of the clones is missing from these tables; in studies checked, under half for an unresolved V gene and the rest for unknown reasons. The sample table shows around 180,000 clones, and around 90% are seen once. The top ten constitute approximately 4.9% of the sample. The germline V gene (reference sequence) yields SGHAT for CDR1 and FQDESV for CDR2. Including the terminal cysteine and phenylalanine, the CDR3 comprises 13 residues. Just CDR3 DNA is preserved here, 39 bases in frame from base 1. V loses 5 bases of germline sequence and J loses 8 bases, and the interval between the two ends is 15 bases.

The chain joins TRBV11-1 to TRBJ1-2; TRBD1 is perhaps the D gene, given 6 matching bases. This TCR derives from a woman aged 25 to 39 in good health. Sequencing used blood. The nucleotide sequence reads TGTGCCAGCAGCCATCAGGGGCGACTCGGCTACACCTTC. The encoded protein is CASSHQGRLGYTF. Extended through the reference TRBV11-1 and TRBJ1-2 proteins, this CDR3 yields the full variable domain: EAEVAQSPRYKITEKSQAVAFWCDPISGHATLYWYRQILGQGPELLVQFQDESVVDDSQLPKDRFSAERLKGVDSTLKIQPAELGDSAMYLCASSHQGRLGYTFGSGTRLTVV.